The clone carrying this T cell receptor beta chain turned up a few times. Its specificity is not known. This record comes from a study of cytomegalovirus exposure and HLA in healthy donors. Points from the study as a whole: In an earlier analysis, most TCR beta V segments were productive about 87% or about 30% of the time.

With 60 Vbeta and 13 Jbeta primers, the PCR was carried out. TCRdb's copy holds only in-frame clones and misses some; the assay was immunoSEQ multiplex PCR. This repertoire shows some 130,000 clones, around four fifths found once; its top ten account for approximately 2.8%. The TCR sequence derives from a boy aged 2 to 10 in good health and CMV-seronegative. The sequenced material came from PBMCs.

CDR3 sequence reads: CASSEAGTAGELFF. The DNA of the CDR3 is TGTGCCAGCAGTGAAGCTGGGACAGCCGGGGAGCTGTTTTTT. The gene calls are TRBV2 and TRBJ2-2, with 7 bases fitting TRBD1. The V segment lost 0 bases and the J segment 6 bases; nucleotides outside the gene matches: 1. The CDR3 consists of 14 residues. In germline, CDR1 is SNHLY, CDR2 FYNNEI. The full variable domain, completed using reference TRBV2 and TRBJ2-2, is EPEVTQTPSHQVTQMGQEVILRCVPISNHLYFYWYRQILGQKVEFLVSFYNNEISEKSEIFDDQFSVERPDGSNFTLKIRSTKLEDSAMYFCASSEAGTAGELFFGEGSRLTVL.